This T cell receptor (beta chain) was observed in a study of blood T cell repertoires in COVID-19. At the level of the study: Samples representing acute and convalescent COVID-19 were sourced from the United States, Italy and Spain. PBMCs, B-cell-depleted T cells, or T cells provided the cDNA or gDNA that made up the material.

The V and J ends lost 0 bases and 3 bases, in that order; junction bases with no gene match: 4. The germline gives CDR1 LGHDT, CDR2 YNNKEL (reference sequence). This CDR3 is built from 15 residues. Sequenced by immunoSEQ multiplex PCR; TCRdb stores in-frame clones only, minus some. This sample carries tens of thousands of clones, roughly 78% of them seen once, and the ten largest clones take roughly a third. The chain employs TRBV3-1 (or the pseudogene TRBV3-2) and TRBJ2-7; TRBD1 agrees at 8 bases. The receptor was isolated from a human donor in a cohort sampled during active COVID-19. What was sequenced was peripheral blood. CDR3 bases: TGTGCCAGCAGCCAAGAGGACAGGGCGAGCTACGAGCAGTACTTC. Amino acid sequence: CASSQEDRASYEQYF.